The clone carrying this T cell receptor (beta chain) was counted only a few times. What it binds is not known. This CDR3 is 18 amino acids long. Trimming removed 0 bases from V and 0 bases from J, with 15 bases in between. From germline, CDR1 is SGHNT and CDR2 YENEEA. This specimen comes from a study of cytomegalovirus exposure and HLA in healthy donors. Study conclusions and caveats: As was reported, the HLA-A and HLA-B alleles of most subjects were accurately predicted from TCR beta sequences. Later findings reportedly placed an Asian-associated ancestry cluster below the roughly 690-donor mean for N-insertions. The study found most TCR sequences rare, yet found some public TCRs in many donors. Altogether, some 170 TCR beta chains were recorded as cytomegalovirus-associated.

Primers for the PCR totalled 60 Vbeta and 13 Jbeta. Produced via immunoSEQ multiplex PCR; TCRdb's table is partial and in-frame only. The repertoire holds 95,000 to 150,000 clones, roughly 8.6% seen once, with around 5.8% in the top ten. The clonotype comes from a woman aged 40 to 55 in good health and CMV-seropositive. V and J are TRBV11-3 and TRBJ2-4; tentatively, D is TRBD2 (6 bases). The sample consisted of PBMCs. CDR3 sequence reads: CASSLDLGGPLAKNIQYF. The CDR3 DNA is TGTGCCAGCAGCTTAGATCTCGGGGGACCCCTAGCCAAAAACATTCAGTACTTC.